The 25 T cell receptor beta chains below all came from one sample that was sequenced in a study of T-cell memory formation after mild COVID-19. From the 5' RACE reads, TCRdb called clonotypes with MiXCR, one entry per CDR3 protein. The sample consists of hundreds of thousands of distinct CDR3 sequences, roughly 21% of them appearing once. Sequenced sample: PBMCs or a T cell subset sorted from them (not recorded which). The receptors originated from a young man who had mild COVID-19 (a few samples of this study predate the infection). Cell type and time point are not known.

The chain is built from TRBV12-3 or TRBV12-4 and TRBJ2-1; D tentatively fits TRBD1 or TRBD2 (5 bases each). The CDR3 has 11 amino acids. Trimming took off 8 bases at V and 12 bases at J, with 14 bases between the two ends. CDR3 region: CASSLGDGQFF. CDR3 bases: TGTGCCAGCTCGTTGGGGGATGGGCAGTTCTTC.

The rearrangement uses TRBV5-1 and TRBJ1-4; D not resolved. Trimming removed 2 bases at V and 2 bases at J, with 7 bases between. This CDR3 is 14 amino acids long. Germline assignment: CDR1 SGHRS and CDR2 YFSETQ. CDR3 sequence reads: CASSLGRTNEKLFF. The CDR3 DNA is TGCGCCAGCAGCTTAGGCAGGACTAATGAAAAACTGTTTTTT.

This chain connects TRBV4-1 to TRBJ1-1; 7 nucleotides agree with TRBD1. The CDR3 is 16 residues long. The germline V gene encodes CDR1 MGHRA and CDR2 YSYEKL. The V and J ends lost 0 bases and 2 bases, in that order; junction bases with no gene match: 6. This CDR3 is CASSQDKDRFNTEAFF. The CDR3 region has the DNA TGCGCCAGCAGCCAAGATAAGGACAGGTTCAACACTGAAGCTTTCTTT.

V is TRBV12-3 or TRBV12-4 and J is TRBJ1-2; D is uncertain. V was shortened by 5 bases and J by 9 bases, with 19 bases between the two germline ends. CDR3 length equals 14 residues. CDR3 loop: CASSPWTADLSYTF. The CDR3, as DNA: TGTGCCAGCAGTCCTTGGACGGCCGACTTGAGCTACACCTTC.

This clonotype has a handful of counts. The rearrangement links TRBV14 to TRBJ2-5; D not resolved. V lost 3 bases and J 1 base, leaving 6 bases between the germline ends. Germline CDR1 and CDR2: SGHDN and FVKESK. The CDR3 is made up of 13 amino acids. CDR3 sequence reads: CASSQERQETQYF. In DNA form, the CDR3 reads TGTGCCAGCAGCCAGGAGCGCCAAGAGACCCAGTACTTC.

The CDR3 nucleotides are TGCGCCAGCAGTCGGACGGGAAATTCACCCCTCCACTTT. This gives the protein CASSRTGNSPLHF. The J gene is TRBJ1-6, the V gene TRBV5-1, with D uncertain. The germline V and J ends were trimmed by 5 bases and 7 bases, with 10 bases remaining between them. The CDR3 has 13 residues. Germline V gene lookup returns CDR1 SGHRS and CDR2 YFSETQ.

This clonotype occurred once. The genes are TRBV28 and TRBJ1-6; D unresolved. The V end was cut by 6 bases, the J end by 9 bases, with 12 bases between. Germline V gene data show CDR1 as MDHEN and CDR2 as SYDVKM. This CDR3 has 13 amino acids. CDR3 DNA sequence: TGTGCCAGCAGACCCGAGTGGGGTTCACCCCTCCACTTT. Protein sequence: CASRPEWGSPLHF. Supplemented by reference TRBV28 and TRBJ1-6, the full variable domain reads DVKVTQSSRYLVKRTGEKVFLECVQDMDHENMFWYRQDPGLGLRLIYFSYDVKMKEKGDIPEGYSVSREKKERFSLILESASTNQTSMYLCASRPEWGSPLHFGNGTRLTVT.

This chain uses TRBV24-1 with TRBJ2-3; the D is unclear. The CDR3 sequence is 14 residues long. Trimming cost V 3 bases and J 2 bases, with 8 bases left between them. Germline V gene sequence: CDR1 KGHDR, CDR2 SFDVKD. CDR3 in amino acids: CATSDGQTTDTQYF. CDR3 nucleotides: TGTGCCACCAGTGATGGTCAGACCACAGATACGCAGTATTTT.

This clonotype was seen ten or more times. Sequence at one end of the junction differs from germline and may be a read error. The CDR3 region has the DNA TGCAGGGCTATCAGGGGTTTTGATGAGCAGTTCTTC. Its protein is CRAIRGFDEQFF. The J gene is TRBJ2-1, the V gene TRBV20-1; TRBD1 might be the D (6 bases). CDR3 length equals 12 residues. Germline V gene data show CDR1 as DFQATT and CDR2 as SNEGSKA (reference sequence).

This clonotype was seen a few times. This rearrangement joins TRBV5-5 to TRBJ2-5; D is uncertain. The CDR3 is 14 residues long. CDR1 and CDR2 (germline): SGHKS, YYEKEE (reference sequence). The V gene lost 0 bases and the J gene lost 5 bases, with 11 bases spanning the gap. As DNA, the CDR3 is TGTGCCAGCAGCTTGGAAGGTCTGCAGGAGACCCAGTACTTC. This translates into CASSLEGLQETQYF.

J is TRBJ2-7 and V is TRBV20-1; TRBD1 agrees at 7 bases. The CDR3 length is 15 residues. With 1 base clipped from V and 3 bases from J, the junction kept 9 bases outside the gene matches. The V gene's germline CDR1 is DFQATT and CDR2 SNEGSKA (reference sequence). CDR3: CSARGPGDSHYEQYF. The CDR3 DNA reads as TGCAGTGCTAGAGGCCCTGGGGACAGCCACTACGAGCAGTACTTC.

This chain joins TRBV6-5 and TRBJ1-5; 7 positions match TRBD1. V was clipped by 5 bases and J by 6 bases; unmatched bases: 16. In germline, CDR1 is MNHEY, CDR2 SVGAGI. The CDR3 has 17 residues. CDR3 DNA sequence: TGTGCCAGCAGTCCATGGTCGGCCAGGGGGTCCGGTCAGCCCCAGCATTTT. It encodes CASSPWSARGSGQPQHF.

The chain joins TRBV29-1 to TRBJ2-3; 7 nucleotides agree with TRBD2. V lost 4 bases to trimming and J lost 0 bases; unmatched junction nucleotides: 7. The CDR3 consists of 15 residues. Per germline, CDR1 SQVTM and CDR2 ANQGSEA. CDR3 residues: CSVVPYGGSTDTQYF. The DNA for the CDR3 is TGCAGCGTTGTCCCCTACGGGGGGAGCACAGATACGCAGTATTTT.

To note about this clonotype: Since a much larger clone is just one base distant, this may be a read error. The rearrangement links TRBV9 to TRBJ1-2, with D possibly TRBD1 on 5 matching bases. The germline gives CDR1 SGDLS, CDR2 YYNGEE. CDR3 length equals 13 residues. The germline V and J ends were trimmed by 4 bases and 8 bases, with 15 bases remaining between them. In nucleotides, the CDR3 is TGTGCCAGCAGCAGCACCAAAAGGGACGGCTACACCTTC. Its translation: CASSSTKRDGYTF. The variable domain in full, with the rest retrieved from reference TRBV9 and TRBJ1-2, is DSGVTQTPKHLITATGQRVTLRCSPRSGDLSVYWYQQSLDQGLQFLIQYYNGEERAKGNILERFSAQQFPDLHSELNLSSLELGDSALYFCASSSTKRDGYTFGSGTRLTVV.

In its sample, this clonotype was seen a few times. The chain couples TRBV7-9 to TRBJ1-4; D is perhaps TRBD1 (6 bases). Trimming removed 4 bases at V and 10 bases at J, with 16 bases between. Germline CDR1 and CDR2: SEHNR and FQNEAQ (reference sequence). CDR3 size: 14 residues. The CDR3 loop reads CASSSDLTQGKLFF. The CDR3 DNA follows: TGTGCCAGCAGCTCGGACCTAACACAGGGAAAACTGTTTTTT.

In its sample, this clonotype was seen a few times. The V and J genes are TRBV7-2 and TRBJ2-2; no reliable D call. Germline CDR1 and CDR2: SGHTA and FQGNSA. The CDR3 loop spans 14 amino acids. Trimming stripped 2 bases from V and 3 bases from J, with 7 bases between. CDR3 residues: CASSLLWDTGELFF. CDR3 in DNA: TGTGCCAGCAGCTTACTCTGGGACACCGGGGAGCTGTTTTTT.

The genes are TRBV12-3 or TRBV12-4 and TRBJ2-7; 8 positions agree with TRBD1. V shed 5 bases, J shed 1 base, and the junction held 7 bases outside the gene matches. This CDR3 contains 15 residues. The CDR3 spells CASSPRQGQSYEQYF. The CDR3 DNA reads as TGTGCCAGCAGTCCCAGACAGGGGCAATCCTACGAGCAGTACTTC.

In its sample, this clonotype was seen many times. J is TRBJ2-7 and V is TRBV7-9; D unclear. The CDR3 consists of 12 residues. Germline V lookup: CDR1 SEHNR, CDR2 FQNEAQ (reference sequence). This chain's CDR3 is CASSLGSYEQYV. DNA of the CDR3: TGTGCCAGCAGTTTAGGGTCCTACGAGCAGTACGTC.

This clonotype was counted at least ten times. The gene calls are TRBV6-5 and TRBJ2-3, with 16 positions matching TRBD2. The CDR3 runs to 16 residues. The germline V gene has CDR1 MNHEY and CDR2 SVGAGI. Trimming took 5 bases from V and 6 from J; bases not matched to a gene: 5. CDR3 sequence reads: CASSQGLAGGPDTQYF. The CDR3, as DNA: TGTGCCAGCAGTCAGGGACTAGCGGGGGGGCCGGATACGCAGTATTTT.

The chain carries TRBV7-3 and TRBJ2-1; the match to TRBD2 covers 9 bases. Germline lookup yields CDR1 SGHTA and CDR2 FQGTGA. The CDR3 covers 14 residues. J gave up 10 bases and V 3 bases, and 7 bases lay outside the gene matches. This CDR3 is CASSLLAGRSEQFF. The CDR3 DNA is TGTGCCAGCAGCTTGCTAGCGGGGCGAAGCGAGCAGTTCTTC.

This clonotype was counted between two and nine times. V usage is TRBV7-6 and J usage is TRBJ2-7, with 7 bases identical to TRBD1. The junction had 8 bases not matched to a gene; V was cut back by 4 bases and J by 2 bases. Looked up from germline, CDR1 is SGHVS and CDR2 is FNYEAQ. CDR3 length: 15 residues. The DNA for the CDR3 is TGTGCCAGCAGCTCCGAACCGGGACAGCCCTACGAGCAGTACGTC. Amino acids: CASSSEPGQPYEQYV.

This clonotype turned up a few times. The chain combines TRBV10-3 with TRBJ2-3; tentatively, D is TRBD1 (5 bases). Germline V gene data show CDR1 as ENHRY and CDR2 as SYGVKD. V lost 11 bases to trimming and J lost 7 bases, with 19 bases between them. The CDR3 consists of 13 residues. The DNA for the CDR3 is TGTGCCTCTGGGCTACAGGACACTAATACGCAGTATTTT. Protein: CASGLQDTNTQYF.

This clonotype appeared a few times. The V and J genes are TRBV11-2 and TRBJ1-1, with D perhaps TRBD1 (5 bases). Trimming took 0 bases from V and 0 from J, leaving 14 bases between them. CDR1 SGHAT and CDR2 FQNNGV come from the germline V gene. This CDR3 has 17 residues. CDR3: CASSLDPRGGMNTEAFF. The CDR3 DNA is TGTGCCAGCAGCTTAGATCCTCGGGGGGGAATGAACACTGAAGCTTTCTTT.

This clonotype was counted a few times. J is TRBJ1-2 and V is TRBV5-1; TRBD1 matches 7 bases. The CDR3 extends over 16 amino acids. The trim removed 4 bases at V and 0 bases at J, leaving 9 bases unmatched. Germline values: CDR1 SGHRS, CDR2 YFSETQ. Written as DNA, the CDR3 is TGCGCCAGCAGCAAGGCTGAACAGGGGCCTAACTATGGCTACACCTTC. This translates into CASSKAEQGPNYGYTF.

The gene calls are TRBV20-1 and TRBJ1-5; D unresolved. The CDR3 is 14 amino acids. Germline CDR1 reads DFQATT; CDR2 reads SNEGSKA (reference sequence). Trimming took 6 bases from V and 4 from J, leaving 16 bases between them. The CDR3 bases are TGCAGTGCCTCCGGCCTGCGGGGTAATCAGCCCCAGCATTTT. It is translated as CSASGLRGNQPQHF.